This T cell receptor beta chain was observed in a study of post-analysis software for immune sequencing data. Background on the study: Patients with relapsing-remitting, secondary progressive and progressive-relapsing multiple sclerosis courses were all represented.

General study findings and limits: Multiple sclerosis patients had significantly lower normalized Chao1 diversity than controls. Under the F measure, samples that were prepared in one batch clustered strongly together.

This clonotype occurred a few times. As yet, its antigen is unknown. Each TCR beta cDNA library carried unique molecular identifiers. T cells numbering roughly 0.9 to 11 million gave rise to some 500,000 cDNA molecules. One entry per CDR3 protein, called by TCRdb with MiXCR from the PCR reads. The sample records approximately 660,000 distinct CDR3 sequences, 55% to 60% being singletons. This TCR came from a girl between 2 and 10 years old with multiple sclerosis. The sample comprised blood.

This chain's CDR3 is CSVDPGLAGPGETQYF. DNA for the CDR3: TGCAGCGTGGATCCGGGACTAGCGGGCCCCGGGGAGACCCAGTACTTC. The chain employs TRBV29-1 and TRBJ2-5; 12 bases are a match to TRBD2. The CDR3 has 16 residues. V was pared by 6 bases and J by 5 bases, with 13 bases of the junction left unmatched. Germline assignment: CDR1 SQVTM and CDR2 ANQGSEA.